This T cell receptor beta chain came from a study of human T cells and chemical hapten exposure. Study conclusions and caveats: Expanded TCRs were compared with controls, and the expanded TCRs formed significantly more large CDR3 similarity clusters.

This clonotype was recorded at least ten times. Its specificity is not known. The sample's time point: patch test 3, about 24 weeks after DPC sensitization. The treatment was: therapeutic diphenylcyclopropenone sensitization with weekly scalp DPC. The template was total RNA from unfractionated whole blood. In germline, CDR1 is MNHNY, CDR2 SVGAGI (reference sequence). V lost 6 bases, J lost 1 base, and 4 bases stayed unmatched. The CDR3 has 17 amino acids. Methods used by the authors: Per sample, the median was about 95,000 TCRs, with values from roughly 23,000 to 700,000. TCRdb ran MiXCR on the RACE reads and lists one entry per CDR3 protein. The V and J calls reflect TCRdb's pipeline rather than the authors' work. Among 70,000 to 90,000 distinct CDR3 sequences listed, 9.5% to 14% were seen once.

The sequence was obtained from a woman aged 45-60 years with alopecia areata. Some clones in this sample may be carry-over from other donors' samples. The source was whole blood, collected in connection with sensitization to the hapten diphenylcyclopropenone (DPC). The V and J genes are TRBV6-6 and TRBJ2-3; 16 bases match TRBD2. The DNA of the CDR3 is TGTGCCAGCAGGGGACTAGCGGGAGGGGAAGGCACAGATACGCAGTATTTT. Encoded protein: CASRGLAGGEGTDTQYF.